This record covers a single T cell receptor beta chain. The antigen is undetermined. The junction and the germline gene differ at one end; a read error may be behind it. This record belongs to a study of tumor and adjacent non-tumor tissue in lung cancer. The wider study: Each sample yielded about 4.17 million productive TCRbeta reads on average. Notes on the study in general: Patients with more diverse tumor TCRs had worse survival. Tumor repertoires had a smaller top 100 clone share than normal lung. Compared with tumor, normal lung showed significantly lower TCR diversity.

TCRbeta libraries were built with three rounds of nested PCR, modified from ARM-PCR. TCRdb re-called the multiplex PCR reads with MiXCR, one entry per CDR3 protein. Of some 99,000 distinct CDR3 sequences listed, around 80% were seen once; the top ten hold about 40%. No cell sorting was done before RNA was extracted from the tissue. Germline loops: CDR1 SGHNT, CDR2 YENEEA. The CDR3 loop spans 15 amino acids. This TCR was sampled from an older woman with non-small cell lung cancer. This rearrangement joins TRBV11-3 to TRBJ1-1; D is ambiguous. The specimen was lung tumor tissue. CDR3 sequence (DNA): TGTGCTAGCGGCTTAGATTCGGGGAGAGGCACTGAAGCTATCTTT. This encodes CASGLDSGRGTEAIF.